This T cell receptor (beta chain) stems from a study of B cell selection in AIRE deficiency. TCRdb's copy holds only in-frame clones and misses some; the assay was immunoSEQ multiplex PCR. The table shows about 23,000 clones, with around 97% occurring only once. About this clone itself: Antigen specificity is unknown.

Broader study findings: CDR3s were shorter in shared Treg sequences, reflecting few non-templated nucleotide insertions.

The sorted conventional CD4 T cells were gated as CD4+CD127+. Trimming stripped 0 bases from V and 4 bases from J, with 13 bases between. The CDR3 sequence is 16 residues long. In germline, CDR1 is SGHRS, CDR2 YFSETQ. The chain joins TRBV5-1 to TRBJ2-2; D is ambiguous. The sequencing sample was made of conventional CD4+ T cells sorted from PBMCs. This clonotype originated in a human donor with AIRE deficiency. This CDR3 reads CASSLADTVSTGELFF. The CDR3 DNA sequence: TGCGCCAGCAGCTTGGCCGATACAGTAAGCACCGGGGAGCTGTTTTTT.